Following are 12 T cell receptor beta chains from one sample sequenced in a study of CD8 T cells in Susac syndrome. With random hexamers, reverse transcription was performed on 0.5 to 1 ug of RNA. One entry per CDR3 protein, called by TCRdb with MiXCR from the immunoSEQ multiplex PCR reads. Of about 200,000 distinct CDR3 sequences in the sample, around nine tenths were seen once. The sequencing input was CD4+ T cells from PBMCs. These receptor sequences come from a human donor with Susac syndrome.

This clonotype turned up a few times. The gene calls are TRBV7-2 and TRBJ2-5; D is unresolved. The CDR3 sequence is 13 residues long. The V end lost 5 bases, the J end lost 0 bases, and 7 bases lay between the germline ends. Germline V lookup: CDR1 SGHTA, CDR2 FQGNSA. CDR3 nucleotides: TGTGCCAGCAGCCCACTGAACCAAGAGACCCAGTACTTC. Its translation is CASSPLNQETQYF.

The CDR3 region is CASIQSLAGAYEQYF. The CDR3 DNA reads TGTGCCAGCATCCAGTCCCTAGCGGGGGCCTACGAGCAGTACTTC. The rearrangement links TRBV12-3 or TRBV12-4 to TRBJ2-7, with 10 bases fitting TRBD2. V shed 7 bases, J shed 2 bases, and the junction held 8 bases outside the gene matches. The length of the CDR3 is 15 residues.

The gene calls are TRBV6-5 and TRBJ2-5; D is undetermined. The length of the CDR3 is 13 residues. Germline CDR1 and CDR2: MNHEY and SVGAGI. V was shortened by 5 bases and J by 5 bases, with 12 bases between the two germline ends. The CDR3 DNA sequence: TGTGCCAGCAGTCTTAGGACGTTGGAGACCCAGTACTTC. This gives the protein CASSLRTLETQYF.

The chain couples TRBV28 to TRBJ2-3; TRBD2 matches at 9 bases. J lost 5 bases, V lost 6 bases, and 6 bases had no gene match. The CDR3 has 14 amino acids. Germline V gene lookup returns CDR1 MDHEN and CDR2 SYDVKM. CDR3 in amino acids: CASREASGKDTQYF. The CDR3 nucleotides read TGTGCCAGCAGGGAGGCTAGCGGGAAAGATACGCAGTATTTT.

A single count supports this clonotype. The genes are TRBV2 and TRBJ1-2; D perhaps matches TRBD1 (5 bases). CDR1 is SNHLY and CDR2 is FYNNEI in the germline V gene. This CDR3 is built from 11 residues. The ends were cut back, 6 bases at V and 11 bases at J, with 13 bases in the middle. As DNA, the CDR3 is TGTGCCAGCAGCGTTGGGGGAGGTTACACCTTC. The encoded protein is CASSVGGGYTF. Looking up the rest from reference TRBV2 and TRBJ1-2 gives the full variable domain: EPEVTQTPSHQVTQMGQEVILRCVPISNHLYFYWYRQILGQKVEFLVSFYNNEISEKSEIFDDQFSVERPDGSNFTLKIRSTKLEDSAMYFCASSVGGGYTFGSGTRLTVV.

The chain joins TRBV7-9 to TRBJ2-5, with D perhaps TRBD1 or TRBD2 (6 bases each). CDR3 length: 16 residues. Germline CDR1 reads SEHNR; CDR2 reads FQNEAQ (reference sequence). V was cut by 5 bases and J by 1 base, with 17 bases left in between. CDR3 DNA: TGTGCCAGCAGCCCTAGAGGGGGGACTGTCCAAGAGACCCAGTACTTC. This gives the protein CASSPRGGTVQETQYF.

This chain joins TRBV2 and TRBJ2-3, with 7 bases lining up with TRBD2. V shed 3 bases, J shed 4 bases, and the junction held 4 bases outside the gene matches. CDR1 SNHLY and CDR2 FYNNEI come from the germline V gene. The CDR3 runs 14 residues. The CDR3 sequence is CASSDSAGADTQYF. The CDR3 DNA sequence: TGTGCCAGCAGTGACTCCGCGGGGGCAGATACGCAGTATTTT.

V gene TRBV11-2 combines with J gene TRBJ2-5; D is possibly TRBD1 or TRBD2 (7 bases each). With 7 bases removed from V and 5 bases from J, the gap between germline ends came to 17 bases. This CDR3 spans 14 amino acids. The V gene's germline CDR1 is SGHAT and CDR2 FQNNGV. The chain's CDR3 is CASTRSGGVETQYF. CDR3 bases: TGTGCCAGCACTCGTTCAGGGGGGGTCGAGACCCAGTACTTC.

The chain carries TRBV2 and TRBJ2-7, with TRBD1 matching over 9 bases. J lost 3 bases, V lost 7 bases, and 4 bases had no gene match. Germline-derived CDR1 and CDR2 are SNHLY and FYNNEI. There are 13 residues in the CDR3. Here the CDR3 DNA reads TGTGCCAGCAATCGGGACAGGGACTACGAGCAGTACTTC. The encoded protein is CASNRDRDYEQYF. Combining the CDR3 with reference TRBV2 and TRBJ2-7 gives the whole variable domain EPEVTQTPSHQVTQMGQEVILRCVPISNHLYFYWYRQILGQKVEFLVSFYNNEISEKSEIFDDQFSVERPDGSNFTLKIRSTKLEDSAMYFCASNRDRDYEQYFGPGTRLTVT.

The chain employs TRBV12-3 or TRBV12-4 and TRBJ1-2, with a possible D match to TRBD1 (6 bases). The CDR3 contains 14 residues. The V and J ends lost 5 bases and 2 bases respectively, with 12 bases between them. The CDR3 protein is CASSQTGANYGYTF. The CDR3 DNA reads TGTGCCAGCAGTCAGACAGGTGCCAACTATGGCTACACCTTC.

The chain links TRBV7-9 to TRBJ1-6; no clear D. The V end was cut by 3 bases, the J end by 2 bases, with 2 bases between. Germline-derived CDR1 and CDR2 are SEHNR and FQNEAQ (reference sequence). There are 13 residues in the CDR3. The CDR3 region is CASSFPYNSPLHF. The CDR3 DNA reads TGTGCCAGCAGCTTCCCCTATAATTCACCCCTCCACTTT.

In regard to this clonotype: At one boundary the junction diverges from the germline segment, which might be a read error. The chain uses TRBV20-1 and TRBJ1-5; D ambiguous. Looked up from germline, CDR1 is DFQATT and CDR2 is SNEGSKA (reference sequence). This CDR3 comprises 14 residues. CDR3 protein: CSARSGAPNRPQHF. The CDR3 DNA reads TGCAGTGCTAGATCTGGCGCCCCGAATCGGCCCCAGCATTTT.